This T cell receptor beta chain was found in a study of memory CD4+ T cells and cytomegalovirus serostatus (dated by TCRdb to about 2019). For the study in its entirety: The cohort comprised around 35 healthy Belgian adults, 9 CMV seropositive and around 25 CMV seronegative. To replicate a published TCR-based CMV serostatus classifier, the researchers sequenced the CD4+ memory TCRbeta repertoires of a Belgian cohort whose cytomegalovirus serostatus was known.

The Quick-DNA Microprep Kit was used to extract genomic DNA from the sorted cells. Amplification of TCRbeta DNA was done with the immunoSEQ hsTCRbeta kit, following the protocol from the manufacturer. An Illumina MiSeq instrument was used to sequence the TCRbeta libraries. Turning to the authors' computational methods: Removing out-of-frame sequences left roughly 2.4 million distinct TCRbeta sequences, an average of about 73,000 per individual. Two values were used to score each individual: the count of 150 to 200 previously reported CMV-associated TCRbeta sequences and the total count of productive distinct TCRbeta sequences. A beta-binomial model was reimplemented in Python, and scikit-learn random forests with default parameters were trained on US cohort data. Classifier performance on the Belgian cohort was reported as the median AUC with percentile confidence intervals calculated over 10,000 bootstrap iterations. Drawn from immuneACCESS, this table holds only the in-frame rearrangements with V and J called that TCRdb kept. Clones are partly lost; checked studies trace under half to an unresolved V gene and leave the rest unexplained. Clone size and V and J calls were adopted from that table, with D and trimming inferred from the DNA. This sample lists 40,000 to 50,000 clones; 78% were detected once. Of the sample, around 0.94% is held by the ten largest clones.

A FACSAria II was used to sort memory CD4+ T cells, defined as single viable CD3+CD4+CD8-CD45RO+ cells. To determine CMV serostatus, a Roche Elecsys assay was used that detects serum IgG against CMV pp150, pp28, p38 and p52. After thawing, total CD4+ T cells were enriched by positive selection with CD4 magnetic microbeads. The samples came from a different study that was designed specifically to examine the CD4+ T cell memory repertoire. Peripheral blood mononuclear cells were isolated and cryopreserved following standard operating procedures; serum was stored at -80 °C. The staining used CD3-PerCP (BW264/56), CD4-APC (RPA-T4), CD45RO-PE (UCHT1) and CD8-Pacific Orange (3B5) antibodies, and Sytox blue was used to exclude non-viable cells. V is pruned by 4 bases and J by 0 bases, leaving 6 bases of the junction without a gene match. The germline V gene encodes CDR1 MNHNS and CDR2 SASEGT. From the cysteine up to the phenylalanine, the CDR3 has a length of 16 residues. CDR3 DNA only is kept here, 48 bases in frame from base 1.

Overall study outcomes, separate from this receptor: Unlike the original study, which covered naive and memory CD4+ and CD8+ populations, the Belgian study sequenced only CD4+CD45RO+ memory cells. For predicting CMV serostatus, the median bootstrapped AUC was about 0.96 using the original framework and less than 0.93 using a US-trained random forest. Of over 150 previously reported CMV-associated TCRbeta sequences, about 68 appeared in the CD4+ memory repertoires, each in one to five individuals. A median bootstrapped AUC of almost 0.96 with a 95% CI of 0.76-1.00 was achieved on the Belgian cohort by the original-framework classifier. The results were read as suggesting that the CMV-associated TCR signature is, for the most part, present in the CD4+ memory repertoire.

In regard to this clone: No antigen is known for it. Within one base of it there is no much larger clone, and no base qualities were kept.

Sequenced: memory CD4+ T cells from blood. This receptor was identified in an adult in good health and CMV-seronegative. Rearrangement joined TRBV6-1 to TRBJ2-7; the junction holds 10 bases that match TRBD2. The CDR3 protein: CASSGLLAGVSYEQYF. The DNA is TGTGCCAGCAGTGGTCTCCTAGCGGGGGTCTCCTACGAGCAGTACTTC.